Shown below are 20 T cell receptor beta chains from a single sample sequenced in a study of early T cells in non-severe SARS-CoV-2 infection. TCRdb reanalysed the 5' RACE reads using MiXCR and keeps one entry per CDR3 protein. In the table there are tens of thousands of distinct CDR3 sequences, 5.5% to 6.5% of which are singletons. The material was whole blood, obtained at baseline. The receptors derive from an adult who was a healthcare worker with PCR-confirmed SARS-CoV-2 infection or an uninfected control (not recorded which).

This clonotype was seen at least ten times. The chain carries TRBV6-4 and TRBJ2-1; TRBD2 agrees at 9 bases. The junction had 8 bases not matched to a gene; V was cut back by 6 bases and J by 2 bases. The CDR3 spans 16 residues. The germline CDR1 and CDR2 sequences are MRHNA and SNTAGT. CDR3 amino acids: CASSARSGGPYNEQFF. CDR3 DNA sequence: TGTGCCAGCAGCGCCAGAAGCGGGGGGCCCTACAATGAGCAGTTCTTC.

This clonotype has a count of ten or more. CDR3 bases: TGTGCCAGCAGTTTAATAGGGGGAGACGATACGCAGTATTTT. It is translated as CASSLIGGDDTQYF. This chain uses TRBV12-3 or TRBV12-4 with TRBJ2-3; weak D call: TRBD1 (6 bases). The CDR3 is 14 amino acids. The V gene lost 2 bases and the J gene lost 6 bases, with 12 bases spanning the gap.

V usage is TRBV20-1 and J usage is TRBJ1-6; D unclear. The germline CDR1 and CDR2 sequences are DFQATT and SNEGSKA (reference sequence). V was cut by 0 bases and J by 6 bases, with 0 bases left in between. CDR3 size: 11 residues. CDR3 nucleotide sequence: TGCAGTGCTAGAGATAATTCACCCCTCCACTTT. This translates into CSARDNSPLHF.

This clonotype was picked up many times. One end of the junction fails to match germline, which may point to a read error. The chain uses TRBV6-2 or TRBV6-3 and TRBJ2-1, with D perhaps matching TRBD2 (6 bases). This CDR3 is 11 amino acids long. Germline assignment: CDR1 MNHEY and CDR2 SVGEGT. The CDR3 loop is CASSSGGPWVF. The CDR3 coding sequence is TGTGCCAGCAGCTCCGGGGGACCCTGGGTCTTC.

This clonotype has ten or more counts. In nucleotides, the CDR3 is TGTGCCAGCTCAACCGCCCGGGACAGCTCCTACGAGCAGTACTTC. Residues: CASSTARDSSYEQYF. The chain links TRBV18 to TRBJ2-7; 7 bases agree with TRBD1. Germline V lookup: CDR1 KGHSH, CDR2 LQKENI. The V gene end was trimmed by 5 bases and the J gene end by 0 bases; junction bases not matched to a gene: 7. The CDR3 is 15 amino acids.

V usage is TRBV18 and J usage is TRBJ1-3; D remains unclear. The CDR3 is made up of 12 amino acids. Germline CDR1 and CDR2: KGHSH and LQKENI. Trimming shortened V by 5 bases and J by 3 bases, and 5 bases separated the two germline ends. Here the CDR3 DNA reads TGTGCCAGCTCAGAAAATGGAAACACCATATATTTT. Its translation: CASSENGNTIYF.

V is TRBV7-9 and J is TRBJ1-6; 7 nucleotides match TRBD1. The CDR3 covers 17 residues. The V and J ends lost 8 bases and 6 bases, in that order; junction bases with no gene match: 16. Germline V gives CDR1 SEHNR, CDR2 FQNEAQ (reference sequence). CDR3 DNA: TGTGCCAGCGTCTCAGGGTCCCGGACAGGCCGTAATTCACCCCTCCACTTT. It translates to CASVSGSRTGRNSPLHF.

The CDR3 protein is CASSLISGGQETQYF. DNA for the CDR3: TGCGCCAGCAGCTTGATTAGCGGGGGACAAGAGACCCAGTACTTC. J is TRBJ2-5 and V is TRBV4-1, with TRBD2 matching 9 bases. The CDR3 totals 15 residues. V shed 5 bases and J 2 bases; nucleotides not matched to a gene: 6. Germline assignment: CDR1 MGHRA and CDR2 YSYEKL.

This clonotype was seen ten or more times. The gene calls are TRBV29-1 and TRBJ1-4; 7 bases line up with TRBD1. CDR1 and CDR2 (germline): SQVTM, ANQGSEA. After removal of 8 bases from V and 6 bases from J, the junction contained 6 bases not matched to a gene. The length of the CDR3 is 12 residues. CDR3 in amino acids: CSFTGVDEKLFF. Written as DNA, the CDR3 is TGCAGCTTCACAGGGGTGGATGAAAAACTGTTTTTT.

A few counts support this clonotype. The chain combines TRBV6-2 or TRBV6-3 with TRBJ2-1, with 12 bases fitting TRBD2. This CDR3 is built from 15 residues. V lost 0 bases to trimming and J lost 13 bases; unmatched junction nucleotides: 7. Per the germline V gene, CDR1 is MNHEY and CDR2 is SVGEGT. CDR3 loop: CASSYSKTSGGPQFF. As DNA, the CDR3 is TGTGCCAGCAGTTACTCAAAGACTAGCGGGGGCCCCCAGTTCTTC.

This clonotype was counted many times. The chain joins TRBV7-9 to TRBJ2-1, with 8 nucleotides matching TRBD1. In germline, CDR1 is SEHNR, CDR2 FQNEAQ (reference sequence). The CDR3 contains 14 residues. Trimming at V came to 5 bases and at J to 9 bases, leaving 9 bases not matched to a gene. CDR3 in DNA: TGTGCCAGCAGCGTCGGACAGGGCTTGCGTGAGCAGTTCTTC. It codes for CASSVGQGLREQFF. The whole variable domain, remainder taken from reference TRBV7-9 and TRBJ2-1, is DTGVSQNPRHKITKRGQNVTFRCDPISEHNRLYWYRQTLGQGPEFLTYFQNEAQLEKSRLLSDRFSAERPKGSFSTLEIQRTEQGDSAMYLCASSVGQGLREQFFGPGTRLTVL.

The chain links TRBV11-3 to TRBJ1-1; the D gene is possibly TRBD1 (5 bases). This CDR3 is built from 14 residues. CDR1 and CDR2 (germline): SGHNT, YENEEA. The ends were cut back, 5 bases at V and 11 bases at J, with 21 bases in the middle. In DNA, the CDR3 is TGTGCCAGCAGCCATCCACCGACAGCTCGCGAGGCTTTCTTT. Residues: CASSHPPTAREAFF.

This clonotype was detected many times. The chain employs TRBV5-1 and TRBJ1-2; D gene uncertain. The CDR3 has 18 amino acids. Trimming removed 1 base from V and 0 bases from J, with 19 bases in between. Germline lookup yields CDR1 SGHRS and CDR2 YFSETQ. The CDR3 protein is CASSLKENPATTNYGYTF. In DNA form, the CDR3 reads TGCGCCAGCAGCTTGAAAGAGAACCCCGCCACCACTAACTATGGCTACACCTTC.

This clonotype has at least ten counts. The rearrangement links TRBV5-4 to TRBJ2-3, with a possible D match to TRBD2 (5 bases). The germline gives CDR1 SGHNT, CDR2 YYREEE (reference sequence). Trimming took off 0 bases at V and 2 bases at J, with 7 bases between the two ends. This CDR3 has 14 residues. In DNA, the CDR3 is TGTGCCAGCAGCTTGGAGCGGAACACAGATACGCAGTATTTT. Translated, it gives CASSLERNTDTQYF.

This clonotype turned up a few times. The chain is built from TRBV4-3 and TRBJ2-5; D uncertain. V lost 0 bases and J 5 bases, leaving 10 bases between the germline ends. There are 14 residues in the CDR3. From germline, CDR1 is LGHNA and CDR2 YSLEER. The CDR3 DNA reads as TGCGCCAGCAGCCAAGATGTTGGGATGGAGACCCAGTACTTC. It yields the protein CASSQDVGMETQYF.

This clonotype was found many times. J is TRBJ2-1 and V is TRBV15, with TRBD1 matching 7 bases. CDR1 and CDR2 (germline): LNHNV, YYDKDF (reference sequence). The CDR3 spans 16 residues. Trimming took 0 bases from V and 0 from J; bases not matched to a gene: 2. CDR3 bases: TGTGCCACCAGCAGAGACAGGGGGATCTCCTACAATGAGCAGTTCTTC. It encodes CATSRDRGISYNEQFF.

Ten or more counts support this clonotype. The gene calls are TRBV18 and TRBJ1-1; a possible D gene is TRBD1 (5 bases). The CDR3 loop spans 16 amino acids. Germline V gene lookup returns CDR1 KGHSH and CDR2 LQKENI. Deletions cut 6 bases from V and 2 bases from J, with 19 bases between. This CDR3 is CASSTLGGTANTEAFF. The DNA of the CDR3 is TGTGCCAGCTCCACCCTCGGGGGGACCGCAAACACTGAAGCTTTCTTT. The full variable domain, its missing parts supplied by reference TRBV18 and TRBJ1-1, is NAGVMQNPRHLVRRRGQEARLRCSPMKGHSHVYWYRQLPEEGLKFMVYLQKENIIDESGMPKERFSAEFPKEGPSILRIQQVVRGDSAAYFCASSTLGGTANTEAFFGQGTRLTVV.

Many counts were recorded for this clonotype. CDR3 DNA: TGTGCCAGCAGCCCGGTCGGGGATGAGCAGTTCTTC. Its protein product is CASSPVGDEQFF. The genes are TRBV7-2 and TRBJ2-1, with a weak D call TRBD2 (5 bases). Trimming pared 5 bases from V and 8 bases from J, leaving 10 bases between. Germline-derived CDR1 and CDR2 are SGHTA and FQGNSA. The CDR3 totals 12 residues.

This clonotype was seen at least ten times. The CDR3 sequence is CASSFDRAGNTIYF. The CDR3 region has the DNA TGCGCCAGCAGCTTTGACAGGGCTGGAAACACCATATATTTT. The chain combines TRBV5-1 with TRBJ1-3; the match to TRBD1 covers 7 bases. J lost 2 bases, V lost 2 bases, and 1 base had no gene match. Germline CDR1 and CDR2: SGHRS and YFSETQ. The CDR3 has 14 amino acids.

The table lists this clonotype with many counts. The CDR3 coding sequence is TGTGCCACCAGTGGAGAGGGCTCCTACAATGAGCAGTTCTTC. Translation: CATSGEGSYNEQFF. The rearrangement uses TRBV24-1 and TRBJ2-1; D might be TRBD2 (5 bases). Germline CDR1 KGHDR, CDR2 SFDVKD. Trimming shortened V by 5 bases and J by 0 bases, and 7 bases separated the two germline ends. The CDR3 covers 14 residues.